This TCR beta chain was recovered during a study of long-term antiretroviral therapy in people with HIV. It was version v3.0 of the immunoSEQ assay that was run at survey level. Using immunoSEQ multiplex PCR, the repertoire was profiled, and TCRdb retains in-frame clones only, with some absent. Of under 30,000 clones listed, around 80% are singletons. Each participant with HIV received care in the United States. Study-wide points: HIV repertoires had narrower CDR3 length ranges than controls. With ART, diversity went up but was still lower than in transplant donor controls. Clonotypes expanded prior to ART showed repertoire dominance at all sampled time points.

This clone has only a few counts. Its antigen is unidentified. CDR3 length equals 11 residues. The germline CDR1 and CDR2 sequences are ENHRY and SYGVKD. The V end was cut by 4 bases, the J end by 5 bases, with 2 bases between. The chain is built from TRBV10-3 and TRBJ2-2; D not certain. This clonotype was obtained from a woman aged 30 to 39 with HIV. The sequencing here drew on unsorted PBMCs, taken 1.1 years before starting antiretroviral therapy. CDR3 amino acids: CAISATGELFF. The CDR3 DNA reads as TGTGCCATCAGTGCAACCGGGGAGCTGTTTTTT.